The rows below give T cell receptor beta chains drawn from one sample of a study of PD-1 blockade in classical Hodgkin lymphoma. Method: immunoSEQ multiplex PCR; TCRdb's copy keeps in-frame clones and lacks some. The sample contains about 33,000 clones, approximately 94% of which appear only once. Sequenced sample: peripheral blood mononuclear cells (PBMCs). The source of these receptors is a human donor with classical Hodgkin lymphoma. CDR3s include the opening cysteine and the closing phenylalanine or tryptophan. Each record gives: clone size, V gene, J gene, D gene, CDR3 protein, CDR3 DNA. A D gene is named only where the DNA matches it firmly. Rows give clone size only sometimes, using once, few, many, or a class for an expanded clone.

size: NA
V: TRBV4-1
J: TRBJ2-5
D: NA
CDR3: CASSQALVETQYF
DNA: TGCGCCAGCAGCCAGGCCCTTGTGGAGACCCAGTACTTC

size: once
V: TRBV27
J: TRBJ2-7
D: NA
CDR3: CASSLGQLYEQYF
DNA: TGTGCCAGCAGTTTAGGACAGCTCTACGAGCAGTACTTC

size: NA
V: TRBV27
J: TRBJ2-7
D: NA
CDR3: CASSWAGTYEQYF
DNA: TGTGCCAGCAGCTGGGCGGGGACCTACGAGCAGTACTTC

size: NA
V: TRBV7-9
J: TRBJ2-1
D: NA
CDR3: CASTRAAYNEQFF
DNA: TGTGCCAGCACGAGGGCGGCGTACAATGAGCAGTTCTTC

size: NA
V: TRBV27
J: TRBJ2-3
D: TRBD1
CDR3: CASSLVWDRGRNTQYF
DNA: TGTGCCAGCAGTTTAGTATGGGACAGGGGGCGAAATACGCAGTATTTT

size: NA
V: TRBV4-1
J: TRBJ2-7
D: TRBD1
CDR3: CASSQEKGQNYEQYF
DNA: TGCGCCAGCAGCCAAGAAAAGGGACAGAACTACGAGCAGTACTTC

size: once
V: TRBV29-1
J: TRBJ2-7
D: NA
CDR3: CSGSSRSEQYF
DNA: TGCAGCGGTTCGAGTCGGAGCGAGCAGTACTTC

size: NA
V: TRBV5-1
J: TRBJ2-5
D: TRBD2
CDR3: CASSLASGGPQETQYF
DNA: TGCGCCAGCAGCTTGGCGAGCGGGGGGCCTCAAGAGACCCAGTACTTC

size: once
V: TRBV7-2
J: TRBJ2-5
D: TRBD1
CDR3: CASSLDSWTGETQYF
DNA: TGTGCCAGCAGCTTAGACTCTTGGACAGGGGAGACCCAGTACTTC

size: NA
V: TRBV2
J: TRBJ2-1
D: TRBD2
CDR3: CASSLESGGNNEQFF
DNA: TGTGCCAGCAGTTTGGAGAGCGGGGGCAACAATGAGCAGTTCTTC

size: once
V: TRBV19
J: TRBJ2-7
D: NA
CDR3: CASSNEAGGSYEQYF
DNA: TGTGCCAGTAGTAATGAGGCCGGCGGCTCCTACGAGCAGTACTTC

size: NA
V: TRBV5-1
J: TRBJ1-1
D: NA
CDR3: CASSSNGGRNTEAFF
DNA: TGCGCCAGCAGCTCAAACGGGGGGCGGAACACTGAAGCTTTCTTT

size: NA
V: TRBV6-5
J: TRBJ2-3
D: NA
CDR3: CASSYSGTARYDTQYF
DNA: TGTGCCAGCAGTTACTCGGGTACAGCCCGTTACGATACGCAGTATTTT

size: once
V: TRBV10-3
J: TRBJ2-5
D: TRBD2
CDR3: CAIRLGLAEETQYF
DNA: TGTGCCATCAGATTAGGACTAGCGGAAGAGACCCAGTACTTC

size: NA
V: TRBV27
J: TRBJ2-5
D: NA
CDR3: CASSPTQETQYF
DNA: TGTGCCAGCAGTCCCACCCAAGAGACCCAGTACTTC

size: NA
V: TRBV6-1
J: TRBJ1-3
D: NA
CDR3: CASSENRYYTIYF
DNA: TGTGCCAGCAGTGAGAACCGTTACTACACCATATATTTT

size: NA
V: TRBV30
J: TRBJ1-1
D: NA
CDR3: CAWSVGNTEAFF
DNA: TGTGCCTGGAGTGTAGGGAACACTGAAGCTTTCTTT

size: NA
V: TRBV5-4
J: TRBJ1-2
D: NA
CDR3: CASSFRVSNWGYTF
DNA: TGTGCCAGCAGCTTTAGGGTATCGAATTGGGGCTACACCTTC

size: NA
V: TRBV19
J: TRBJ2-5
D: NA
CDR3: CASSVPTGTSGQETQYF
DNA: TGTGCCAGTAGTGTCCCGACCGGGACTTCGGGACAAGAGACCCAGTACTTC

size: NA
V: TRBV29-1
J: TRBJ2-3
D: NA
CDR3: CSVELGPDTQYF
DNA: TGCAGCGTTGAATTAGGCCCAGATACGCAGTATTTT

size: NA
V: TRBV5-4
J: TRBJ1-1
D: NA
CDR3: CASSLGASQVAEAFF
DNA: TGTGCCAGCAGCTTGGGGGCTTCGCAGGTAGCTGAAGCTTTCTTT

size: NA
V: TRBV9
J: TRBJ2-1
D: TRBD2
CDR3: CASSKLAGEYNEQFF
DNA: TGTGCCAGCAGCAAACTAGCGGGAGAGTACAATGAGCAGTTCTTC

size: NA
V: TRBV29-1
J: TRBJ2-7
D: NA
CDR3: CSVIFYEQYF
DNA: TGCAGCGTGATATTCTACGAGCAGTACTTC

size: NA
V: TRBV12-5
J: TRBJ2-1
D: TRBD1
CDR3: CASGLRDRAYNEQFF
DNA: TGTGCTAGTGGCCTCCGGGACAGGGCCTACAATGAGCAGTTCTTC

size: NA
V: TRBV19
J: TRBJ1-2
D: TRBD1
CDR3: CASSIPSTGTGSRYGYTF
DNA: TGTGCCAGTAGTATCCCCTCCACCGGGACAGGGTCTCGCTATGGCTACACCTTC

size: few
V: TRBV27
J: TRBJ1-5
D: TRBD1
CDR3: CASSTGGGNQPQHF
DNA: TGTGCCAGCAGCACAGGGGGCGGCAATCAGCCCCAGCATTTT

size: NA
V: TRBV5-4
J: TRBJ1-5
D: TRBD1
CDR3: CASSFGTGINQPQHF
DNA: TGTGCCAGCAGCTTCGGGACAGGGATTAATCAGCCCCAGCATTTT

size: NA
V: TRBV6-5
J: TRBJ1-1
D: TRBD1
CDR3: CASSSSNRGVTEAFF
DNA: TGTGCCAGCAGCTCTTCCAACAGGGGCGTCACTGAAGCTTTCTTT

size: NA
V: TRBV15
J: TRBJ2-7
D: NA
CDR3: CATSRGGISYEQYF
DNA: TGTGCCACCAGCAGAGGGGGGATCTCCTACGAGCAGTACTTC

size: once
V: TRBV5-1
J: TRBJ1-2
D: NA
CDR3: CASSLAGRHYGYTF
DNA: TGCGCCAGCAGCTTGGCGGGACGGCACTATGGCTACACCTTC

size: NA
V: TRBV6-1
J: TRBJ1-2
D: NA
CDR3: CASSEAWTRFYGYTF
DNA: TGTGCCAGCAGTGAAGCCTGGACAAGGTTCTATGGCTACACCTTC

size: once
V: TRBV7-8
J: TRBJ2-7
D: NA
CDR3: CASSGERDNSYEQYF
DNA: TGTGCCAGCAGCGGAGAACGGGACAACTCCTACGAGCAGTACTTC

size: NA
V: TRBV5-1
J: TRBJ2-7
D: NA
CDR3: CASSPGRFYEQYF
DNA: TGCGCCAGCAGCCCAGGACGATTCTACGAGCAGTACTTC

size: NA
V: TRBV7-2
J: TRBJ1-2
D: TRBD1
CDR3: CASSLGPGQRSNYGYTF
DNA: TGTGCCAGCAGCTTAGGCCCGGGACAGCGGTCTAACTATGGCTACACCTTC

size: NA
V: TRBV5-1
J: TRBJ2-7
D: TRBD1
CDR3: CASTIGQGYYEQYF
DNA: TGCGCCAGCACCATCGGACAGGGTTACTACGAGCAGTACTTC

size: once
V: TRBV5-1
J: TRBJ1-1
D: TRBD1
CDR3: CASSLGTGRFSSTEAFF
DNA: TGCGCCAGCAGCTTGGGGACAGGACGCTTTTCTAGCACTGAAGCTTTCTTT

size: once
V: TRBV2
J: TRBJ1-1
D: TRBD1
CDR3: CASIHRGDTEAFF
DNA: TGTGCCAGCATCCACAGGGGGGACACTGAAGCTTTCTTT

size: once
V: TRBV28
J: TRBJ2-3
D: TRBD2
CDR3: CASTALADNTDTQYF
DNA: TGTGCCAGCACCGCCCTAGCGGATAACACAGATACGCAGTATTTT

size: NA
V: TRBV5-1
J: TRBJ2-3
D: TRBD1
CDR3: CASSPGQGTDTQYF
DNA: TGCGCCAGCAGCCCGGGACAGGGTACAGATACGCAGTATTTT

size: NA
V: TRBV11-1
J: TRBJ1-2
D: NA
CDR3: CASSSLLGRGANYGYTF
DNA: TGTGCCAGCAGCTCGCTCCTGGGACGGGGAGCTAACTATGGCTACACCTTC

size: NA
V: TRBV9
J: TRBJ2-1
D: TRBD2
CDR3: CASSSSPRGEFNEQFF
DNA: TGTGCCAGCAGCTCCTCTCCCCGGGGGGAGTTCAATGAGCAGTTCTTC

size: NA
V: TRBV6-1
J: TRBJ1-3
D: TRBD1
CDR3: CASSEYGRYRGQAGNTIYF
DNA: TGTGCCAGCAGTGAATACGGAAGGTACAGGGGGCAAGCGGGAAACACCATATATTTT

size: once
V: TRBV19
J: TRBJ2-2
D: TRBD1
CDR3: CASSIDRGGTGELFF
DNA: TGTGCCAGTAGTATTGACAGGGGAGGTACCGGGGAGCTGTTTTTT

size: NA
V: TRBV5-1
J: TRBJ1-2
D: NA
CDR3: CASSPSGSDYGYTF
DNA: TGCGCCAGCAGCCCGAGTGGCAGCGACTATGGCTACACCTTC

size: NA
V: TRBV11-2
J: TRBJ2-5
D: TRBD2
CDR3: CASSLGATSGSYETQYF
DNA: TGTGCCAGCAGCCTAGGGGCGACTAGCGGGAGTTATGAGACCCAGTACTTC

size: once
V: TRBV5-5
J: TRBJ2-1
D: TRBD2
CDR3: CASSRGLAGYNEQFF
DNA: TGTGCCAGCAGCCGTGGACTAGCGGGGTACAATGAGCAGTTCTTC

size: NA
V: TRBV18
J: TRBJ2-4
D: NA
CDR3: CASSPTGQRLENIQYF
DNA: TGTGCCAGCTCACCAACGGGCCAAAGGCTGGAAAACATTCAGTACTTC

size: NA
V: TRBV4-1
J: TRBJ2-7
D: TRBD1
CDR3: CASSTSGQGVYEQYF
DNA: TGCGCCAGCAGCACCTCGGGACAGGGAGTCTACGAGCAGTACTTC

size: NA
V: TRBV6-6
J: TRBJ2-3
D: NA
CDR3: CASRSPGDTQYF
DNA: TGTGCCAGCAGATCACCGGGGGATACGCAGTATTTT

size: NA
V: TRBV27
J: TRBJ2-5
D: NA
CDR3: CASSPQETQYF
DNA: TGTGCCAGCAGTCCTCAAGAGACCCAGTACTTC

size: NA
V: TRBV11-2
J: TRBJ1-2
D: TRBD1
CDR3: CASSLAPRTGVYLGYGYTF
DNA: TGTGCCAGCAGCTTAGCCCCCCGGACAGGGGTGTACTTGGGCTATGGCTACACCTTC

size: NA
V: TRBV6-4
J: TRBJ1-2
D: TRBD1
CDR3: CASSDGQGGYGYTF
DNA: TGTGCCAGCAGTGACGGGCAGGGGGGCTATGGCTACACCTTC

size: NA
V: TRBV28
J: TRBJ1-4
D: TRBD1
CDR3: CASSDYRGPYEKLFF
DNA: TGTGCCAGCAGTGACTACAGGGGGCCGTACGAAAAACTGTTTTTT

size: NA
V: TRBV7-9
J: TRBJ2-7
D: TRBD2
CDR3: CASSGTSSYEQYF
DNA: TGTGCCAGCAGCGGGACTAGCTCCTACGAGCAGTACTTC